The clone carrying this T cell receptor beta chain was detected many times. The target antigen is unknown. Deletions cut 3 bases from V and 5 bases from J, with 10 bases between. The CDR3 has 13 residues. The data were obtained in a study of neurological immune-mediated disorders. Broader study findings: Among expanded clones, no CDR3 amino acid sequences were shared across subjects, a pattern suggesting private repertoires in all groups.

The authors made cDNA by 5'RACE with 10-nucleotide random UMIs. MiXCR was run by TCRdb on the 5' RACE reads, yielding one entry per CDR3 protein. This sample carries about 77,000 distinct CDR3 sequences, around 9.9% of them seen once, and the ten largest clones take 1.7%. This sequence was found in a man in his fifties or sixties in good health. Sequencing was done on a sample of PBMCs. This rearrangement joins TRBV12-3 or TRBV12-4 to TRBJ1-1; no reliable D call. The CDR3 DNA is TGTGCCAGCAGTTTGCCGGGGAGTACTGAAGCTTTCTTT. Its translation is CASSLPGSTEAFF.